One and the same sample provided the 26 T cell receptor beta chains below, sequenced in a study of blood T cell repertoires in COVID-19. The protocol was immunoSEQ multiplex PCR, while the TCRdb copy is restricted to in-frame clones and leaves out a portion. The table has more than 250,000 clones, 86% seen once. The sequenced material came from peripheral blood. The receptors were gathered from a woman aged 50 to 65 with acute or convalescent COVID-19.

The V call is TRBV6-4, the J call TRBJ2-7; 8 bases fit TRBD1. The germline gives CDR1 MRHNA, CDR2 SNTAGT. The CDR3 is 14 amino acids. J was trimmed by 3 bases and V by 5 bases; bases with no gene match: 6. CDR3 amino acids: CASSPTGVGYEQYF. Written as DNA, the CDR3 is TGTGCCAGCAGTCCGACAGGGGTAGGCTACGAGCAGTACTTC.

This clone was recorded only once. The chain uses TRBV7-3 and TRBJ2-1; 9 nucleotides align to TRBD2. The trim removed 5 bases at V and 4 bases at J, leaving 6 bases unmatched. The CDR3 consists of 15 residues. CDR1 SGHTA and CDR2 FQGTGA come from the germline V gene. CDR3: CASSRGTSNYNEQFF. The CDR3 DNA reads TGTGCCAGCAGCCGTGGGACTAGCAATTACAATGAGCAGTTCTTC.

The genes are TRBV7-2 and TRBJ2-7; 9 nucleotides line up with TRBD1. CDR1 is SGHTA, CDR2 FQGNSA, per germline. J lost 3 bases, V lost 5 bases, and 8 bases had no gene match. The CDR3 length is 15 residues. CDR3 region: CASSLGGQGVYEQYF. CDR3 coding DNA: TGTGCCAGCAGCCTAGGGGGACAGGGAGTCTACGAGCAGTACTTC.

The chain has TRBV6-1 and TRBJ1-5, with D possibly matching TRBD1 (6 bases). CDR1 is MNHNS and CDR2 is SASEGT in the germline V gene. The V and J ends lost 2 bases and 6 bases respectively, with 11 bases between them. The CDR3 loop spans 14 amino acids. CDR3 DNA: TGTGCCAGCAGTGAAAGCGGGGGGCCTCAGCCCCAGCATTTT. This codes for CASSESGGPQPQHF.

The genes are TRBV5-6 and TRBJ1-2, with 7 nucleotides matching TRBD1. J was trimmed by 3 bases and V by 3 bases; bases with no gene match: 14. In germline, CDR1 is SGHDT, CDR2 YYEEEE. The CDR3 contains 17 residues. The DNA for the CDR3 is TGTGCCAGCAGCTCATGGGGGGTGACAGGGTCGGACTATGGCTACACCTTC. It yields the protein CASSSWGVTGSDYGYTF.

V gene TRBV2 combines with J gene TRBJ2-5, with no clear D. CDR1 and CDR2 from the germline V gene are SNHLY and FYNNEI. Trimming took off 9 bases at V and 0 bases at J, with 5 bases between the two ends. The CDR3 length is 11 residues. CDR3 protein: CASLYQETQYF. For the CDR3, the DNA is TGTGCCAGTCTTTACCAAGAGACCCAGTACTTC.

The chain uses TRBV4-1 and TRBJ2-5, with D perhaps TRBD2 (7 bases). The length of the CDR3 is 16 residues. Looked up from germline, CDR1 is MGHRA and CDR2 is YSYEKL. V lost 5 bases and J 5 bases, leaving 21 bases between the germline ends. The CDR3 region is CASSITGGLGLETQYF. The CDR3 DNA sequence: TGCGCCAGCAGCATTACCGGGGGGCTCGGCCTGGAGACCCAGTACTTC.

The chain couples TRBV30 to TRBJ2-3, with TRBD1 as a possible D gene (6 bases). CDR1 and CDR2 from the germline V gene are GTSNPN and SVGIG (reference sequence). Trimming removed 2 bases from V and 1 base from J, with 13 bases in between. The CDR3 covers 15 residues. The CDR3: CAWSMGALGTDTQYF. The CDR3, as DNA: TGTGCCTGGAGTATGGGGGCCCTAGGCACAGATACGCAGTATTTT. Filled out from reference TRBV30 and TRBJ2-3, the complete variable domain reads SQTIHQWPATLVQPVGSPLSLECTVEGTSNPNLYWYRQAAGRGLQLLFYSVGIGQISSEVPQNLSASRPQDRQFILSSKKLLLSDSGFYLCAWSMGALGTDTQYFGPGTRLTVL.

Comments on this clone: In the same sample, other DNA sequences code for this CDR3. The gene calls are TRBV5-4 and TRBJ2-7; 11 bases match TRBD2. The length of the CDR3 is 15 residues. Germline CDR1 reads SGHNT; CDR2 reads YYREEE (reference sequence). J was trimmed by 0 bases and V by 4 bases; bases with no gene match: 3. CDR3 loop: CASSVTSGSSYEQYF. Written as DNA, the CDR3 is TGTGCCAGCAGCGTCACTAGCGGGAGCTCCTACGAGCAGTACTTC.

This chain uses TRBV3-1 (or the pseudogene TRBV3-2) with TRBJ2-7, with 13 bases that match TRBD2. This CDR3 is built from 15 residues. CDR1 is LGHDT and CDR2 is YNNKEL in the germline V gene (reference sequence). V gave up 4 bases and J gave up 6 bases; unmatched junction bases: 6. CDR3 DNA sequence: TGTGCCAGCAGCCTTGGACTAGCGGGAGTGTCCGAGCAGTACTTC. Translation: CASSLGLAGVSEQYF.

The chain recombines TRBV6-6 with TRBJ2-1, with TRBD2 matching over 8 bases. CDR3 length: 18 residues. In germline, CDR1 is MNHNY, CDR2 SVGAGI (reference sequence). The V gene end was trimmed by 5 bases and the J gene end by 0 bases; junction bases not matched to a gene: 12. The CDR3 sequence: CASSRGSGRVSSYNEQFF. Here the CDR3 DNA reads TGTGCCAGCAGTCGGGGAAGCGGGAGAGTGAGCTCCTACAATGAGCAGTTCTTC.

This chain uses TRBV6-2 or TRBV6-3 with TRBJ2-2, with 7 bases identical to TRBD2. Per germline, CDR1 MNHEY and CDR2 SVGEGT. Trimming took 2 bases from V and 5 from J; bases not matched to a gene: 11. There are 17 residues in the CDR3. CDR3 amino acids: CASSYPNAGVDTGELFF. CDR3 sequence (DNA): TGTGCCAGCAGTTACCCAAACGCGGGAGTGGATACCGGGGAGCTGTTTTTT.

The V and J genes are TRBV28 and TRBJ2-1, with 9 bases that match TRBD2. CDR1 and CDR2 (germline): MDHEN, SYDVKM. This CDR3 has 18 amino acids. The V gene end was trimmed by 4 bases and the J gene end by 4 bases; junction bases not matched to a gene: 14. CDR3 region: CASSSPYSGSTPYNEQFF. CDR3 in DNA: TGTGCCAGCAGTTCCCCTTATAGCGGGAGTACACCTTACAATGAGCAGTTCTTC.

The CDR3 DNA reads as TGTGCCAGCAGCCAAGATCGTTGGCCTCCTGGAGCTTTCTTT. Translation gives CASSQDRWPPGAFF. The chain combines TRBV3-1 (or the pseudogene TRBV3-2) with TRBJ1-1; D is undetermined. The V end was cut by 0 bases, the J end by 10 bases, with 15 bases between. The germline gives CDR1 LGHDT, CDR2 YNNKEL (reference sequence). CDR3 length: 14 amino acids.

The rearrangement uses TRBV27 and TRBJ2-3; TRBD1 agrees at 7 bases. This CDR3 is built from 17 residues. Trimming at V came to 2 bases and at J to 2 bases, leaving 10 bases not matched to a gene. CDR1 and CDR2 (germline): MNHEY, SMNVEV (reference sequence). The CDR3 sequence is CASSLPPRQGITDTQYF. The CDR3 nucleotides read TGTGCCAGCAGTTTACCCCCCCGACAGGGTATCACAGATACGCAGTATTTT.

J is TRBJ2-1 and V is TRBV28; tentatively, D is TRBD2 (5 bases). The V gene's germline CDR1 is MDHEN and CDR2 SYDVKM. V was clipped by 2 bases and J by 6 bases, with 14 bases between them. The CDR3 extends over 15 amino acids. CDR3 DNA: TGTGCCAGCAGTTTAAGTAGGACTCCTACCAATGAGCAGTTCTTC. Its translation: CASSLSRTPTNEQFF.

Ten or more counts support this clone. The rearrangement uses TRBV6-1 and TRBJ2-7, with D possibly matching TRBD1 (5 bases). Germline CDR1 and CDR2: MNHNS and SASEGT. CDR3 size: 14 residues. The germline V and J ends were trimmed by 1 base and 2 bases, with 9 bases remaining between them. The CDR3 bases are TGTGCCAGCAGTGAAGGGGGCGCCCCCTACGAGCAGTACTTC. Residues: CASSEGGAPYEQYF.

This chain links TRBV19 with TRBJ2-3; TRBD2 matches at 9 bases. V gave up 11 bases and J gave up 6 bases; unmatched junction bases: 12. From germline, CDR1 is LNHDA and CDR2 SQIVND (reference sequence). This CDR3 contains 14 residues. DNA of the CDR3: TGTGCCGTGAAAGGGCGGGAGGGACCGGATACGCAGTATTTT. This codes for CAVKGREGPDTQYF.

V gene TRBV15 combines with J gene TRBJ2-7; 10 positions match TRBD1. This CDR3 is built from 15 residues. V gave up 0 bases and J gave up 4 bases; unmatched junction bases: 3. Germline V lookup: CDR1 LNHNV, CDR2 YYDKDF (reference sequence). The CDR3: CATSRDPGQGYEQYF. The DNA for the CDR3 is TGTGCCACCAGCAGAGATCCGGGACAGGGGTACGAGCAGTACTTC. Full variable domain (missing parts from reference TRBV15 and TRBJ2-7): DAMVIQNPRYQVTQFGKPVTLSCSQTLNHNVMYWYQQKSSQAPKLLFHYYDKDFNNEADTPDNFQSRRPNTSFCFLDIRSPGLGDTAMYLCATSRDPGQGYEQYFGPGTRLTVT.

V gene TRBV6-5 combines with J gene TRBJ2-7, with D tentatively TRBD1 (6 bases). The V end lost 6 bases, the J end lost 6 bases, and 21 bases lay between the germline ends. The CDR3 length is 15 residues. The germline gives CDR1 MNHEY, CDR2 SVGAGI. CDR3 region: CASRATGAGVREQYF. In DNA, the CDR3 is TGTGCCAGCAGGGCTACCGGGGCAGGGGTTCGCGAGCAGTACTTC.

This clone was recorded a few times. J is TRBJ1-5 and V is TRBV4-2; perhaps TRBD1 as D (6 bases). The V gene lost 1 base and the J gene lost 7 bases, with 8 bases spanning the gap. This CDR3 is built from 13 residues. Germline values: CDR1 LGHNA, CDR2 YNFKEQ. The CDR3 loop is CASSQVTGQPQHF. CDR3 coding DNA: TGTGCCAGCAGCCAAGTCACAGGGCAGCCCCAGCATTTT.

The chain employs TRBV2 and TRBJ2-5; 9 nucleotides match TRBD2. Per the germline V gene, CDR1 is SNHLY and CDR2 is FYNNEI. CDR3 length equals 17 residues. Trimming cost V 2 bases and J 5 bases; bases outside gene matches: 12. The CDR3: CASSEWGASGAGETQYF. DNA for the CDR3: TGTGCCAGCAGTGAATGGGGGGCTAGCGGGGCAGGCGAGACCCAGTACTTC.

The V and J genes are TRBV28 and TRBJ1-2; 11 positions match TRBD1. The trim removed 5 bases at V and 7 bases at J, leaving 6 bases unmatched. Germline V gene lookup returns CDR1 MDHEN and CDR2 SYDVKM. The CDR3 has 14 residues. CDR3 residues: CASSPGTGGLGYTF. Here the CDR3 DNA reads TGTGCCAGCAGTCCGGGGACAGGGGGTCTTGGCTACACCTTC.

The rearrangement links TRBV5-1 to TRBJ2-2; the match to TRBD1 covers 8 bases. Germline assignment: CDR1 SGHRS and CDR2 YFSETQ. The junction had 4 bases not matched to a gene; V was cut back by 6 bases and J by 6 bases. This CDR3 has 13 residues. This CDR3 reads CASTLTGAGELFF. As DNA, the CDR3 is TGCGCCAGCACCCTGACAGGGGCCGGGGAGCTGTTTTTT.

The V gene is TRBV5-1, the J gene TRBJ1-3; 9 positions match TRBD1. The V segment lost 1 base and the J segment 3 bases; nucleotides outside the gene matches: 2. Germline lookup yields CDR1 SGHRS and CDR2 YFSETQ. The CDR3 runs 15 residues. The CDR3 spells CASSLPTGGGNTIYF. The CDR3 DNA reads as TGCGCCAGCAGCTTGCCGACAGGGGGTGGAAACACCATATATTTT.

The chain recombines TRBV27 with TRBJ1-1, with D hard to call. Germline loops: CDR1 MNHEY, CDR2 SMNVEV (reference sequence). This CDR3 region has 14 residues. V gave up 0 bases and J gave up 10 bases, with 15 bases separating them. The CDR3 sequence: CASSLSLGHAVAFF. CDR3 nucleotide sequence: TGTGCCAGCAGTTTATCACTTGGCCATGCGGTAGCTTTCTTT.